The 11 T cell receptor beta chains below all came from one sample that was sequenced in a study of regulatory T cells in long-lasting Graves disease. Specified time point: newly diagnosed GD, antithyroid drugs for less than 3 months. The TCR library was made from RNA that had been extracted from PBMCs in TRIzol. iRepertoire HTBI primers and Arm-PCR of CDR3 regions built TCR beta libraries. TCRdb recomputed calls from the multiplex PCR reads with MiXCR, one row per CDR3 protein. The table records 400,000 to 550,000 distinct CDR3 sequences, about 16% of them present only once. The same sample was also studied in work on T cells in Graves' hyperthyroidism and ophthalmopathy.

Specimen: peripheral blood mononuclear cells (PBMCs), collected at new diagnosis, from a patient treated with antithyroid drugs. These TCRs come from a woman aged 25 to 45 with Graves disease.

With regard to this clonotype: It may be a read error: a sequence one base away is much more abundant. DNA for the CDR3: TGTGCCGGCAGTCAAGCGGGACTAGCGGAAGAGACCCAGTACTTC. It specifies CAGSQAGLAEETQYF. This chain joins TRBV6-2 or TRBV6-3 and TRBJ2-5, with 11 nucleotides matching TRBD2. The length of the CDR3 is 15 residues. CDR1 MNHEY and CDR2 SVGEGT come from the germline V gene.

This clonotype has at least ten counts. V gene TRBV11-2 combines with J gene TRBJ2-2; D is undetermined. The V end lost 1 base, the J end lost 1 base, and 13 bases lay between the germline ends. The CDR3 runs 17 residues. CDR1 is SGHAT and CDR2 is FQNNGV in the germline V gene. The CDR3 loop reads CASSLAPGALNTGELFF. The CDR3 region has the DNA TGTGCCAGCAGCTTAGCCCCAGGAGCGCTGAACACCGGGGAGCTGTTTTTT.

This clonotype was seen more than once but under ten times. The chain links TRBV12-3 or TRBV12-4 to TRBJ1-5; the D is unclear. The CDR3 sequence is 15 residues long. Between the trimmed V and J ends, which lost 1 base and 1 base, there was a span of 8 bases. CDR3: CASSLDSTSNQPQHF. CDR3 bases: TGTGCCAGCAGTTTAGACTCGACAAGCAATCAGCCCCAGCATTTT.

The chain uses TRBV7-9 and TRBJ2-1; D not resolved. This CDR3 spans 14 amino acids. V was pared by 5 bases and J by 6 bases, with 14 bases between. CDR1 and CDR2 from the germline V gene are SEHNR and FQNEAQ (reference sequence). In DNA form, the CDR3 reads TGTGCCAGCAGCCCCGACAACCTCTTCAATGAGCAGTTCTTC. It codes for CASSPDNLFNEQFF.

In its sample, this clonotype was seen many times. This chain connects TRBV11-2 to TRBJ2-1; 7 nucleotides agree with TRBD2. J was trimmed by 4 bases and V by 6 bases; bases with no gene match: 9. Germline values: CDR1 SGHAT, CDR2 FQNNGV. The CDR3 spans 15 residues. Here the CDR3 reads CASRNWGGSYNEQFF. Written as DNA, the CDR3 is TGTGCCAGCAGGAATTGGGGCGGGAGTTACAATGAGCAGTTCTTC.

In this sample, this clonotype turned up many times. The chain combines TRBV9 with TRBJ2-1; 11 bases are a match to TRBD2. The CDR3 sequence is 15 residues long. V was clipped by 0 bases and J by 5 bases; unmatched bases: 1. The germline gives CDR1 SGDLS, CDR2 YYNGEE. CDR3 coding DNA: TGTGCCAGCAGCGTAGGACTAGCGGGGAACAATGAGCAGTTCTTC. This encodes CASSVGLAGNNEQFF. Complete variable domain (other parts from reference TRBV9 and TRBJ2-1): DSGVTQTPKHLITATGQRVTLRCSPRSGDLSVYWYQQSLDQGLQFLIQYYNGEERAKGNILERFSAQQFPDLHSELNLSSLELGDSALYFCASSVGLAGNNEQFFGPGTRLTVL.

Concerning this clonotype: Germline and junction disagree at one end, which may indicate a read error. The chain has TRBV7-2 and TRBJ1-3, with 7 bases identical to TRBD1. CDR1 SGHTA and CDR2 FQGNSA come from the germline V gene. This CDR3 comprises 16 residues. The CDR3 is CASSLRQGVVGNTRYF. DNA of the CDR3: TGTGCCAGCAGCCTACGACAGGGAGTAGTTGGAAACACCAGATATTTT.

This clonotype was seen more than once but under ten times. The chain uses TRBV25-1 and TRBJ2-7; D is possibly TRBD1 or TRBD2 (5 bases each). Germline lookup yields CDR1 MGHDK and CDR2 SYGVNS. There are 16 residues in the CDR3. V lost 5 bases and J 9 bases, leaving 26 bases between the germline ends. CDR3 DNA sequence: TGTGCCAGCAGTTCCCCCCACAGGAGGATATACGAGAGGCAGTACTTC. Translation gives CASSSPHRRIYERQYF.

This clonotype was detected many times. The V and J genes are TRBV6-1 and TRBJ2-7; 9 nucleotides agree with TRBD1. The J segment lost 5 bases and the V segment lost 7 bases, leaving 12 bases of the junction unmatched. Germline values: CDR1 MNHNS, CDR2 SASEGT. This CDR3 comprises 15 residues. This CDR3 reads CASTLTLGQGHEQYF. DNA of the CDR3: TGTGCCAGCACCCTGACCCTCGGACAGGGGCACGAGCAGTACTTC.

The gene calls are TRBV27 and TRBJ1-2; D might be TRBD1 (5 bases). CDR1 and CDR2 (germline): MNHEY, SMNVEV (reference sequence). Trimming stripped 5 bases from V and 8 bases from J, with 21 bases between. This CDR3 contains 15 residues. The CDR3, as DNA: TGTGCCAGCAGTCGGATGCTCGGGACCAATCGCGGCTACACCTTC. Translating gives CASSRMLGTNRGYTF.

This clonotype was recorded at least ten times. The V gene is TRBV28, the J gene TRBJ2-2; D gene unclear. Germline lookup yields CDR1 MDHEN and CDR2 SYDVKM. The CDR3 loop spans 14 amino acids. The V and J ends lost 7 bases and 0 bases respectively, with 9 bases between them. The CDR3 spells CASKGTANTGELFF. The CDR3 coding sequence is TGTGCCAGCAAGGGCACGGCGAACACCGGGGAGCTGTTTTTT.